This TCR beta chain was sequenced during a study of response to subunit inactivated influenza vaccine. TCRdb used MiXCR to reprocess the RT-PCR reads, holding one entry per CDR3 protein. The table has 450,000 to 600,000 distinct CDR3 sequences, 6.5% to 8% seen once. This clonotype was found a few times. What it binds is unknown. Whole-study findings and limits: The authors offered the suggestion that each seasonal influenza vaccination recruits few new T cells.

This CDR3 has 15 residues. Germline V gene sequence: CDR1 MDHEN, CDR2 SYDVKM. The junction had 8 bases not matched to a gene; V was cut back by 3 bases and J by 4 bases. This TCR was sampled from a man in his fifties or sixties who received an inactivated influenza vaccine. The chain couples TRBV28 to TRBJ2-7; TRBD2 aligns across 8 bases. Source: PBMCs from blood, taken less than 30 months after vaccination. CDR3 sequence reads: CASSFISGVTYEQYF. As DNA, the CDR3 is TGTGCCAGCAGTTTTATTAGCGGGGTTACTTACGAGCAGTACTTC.